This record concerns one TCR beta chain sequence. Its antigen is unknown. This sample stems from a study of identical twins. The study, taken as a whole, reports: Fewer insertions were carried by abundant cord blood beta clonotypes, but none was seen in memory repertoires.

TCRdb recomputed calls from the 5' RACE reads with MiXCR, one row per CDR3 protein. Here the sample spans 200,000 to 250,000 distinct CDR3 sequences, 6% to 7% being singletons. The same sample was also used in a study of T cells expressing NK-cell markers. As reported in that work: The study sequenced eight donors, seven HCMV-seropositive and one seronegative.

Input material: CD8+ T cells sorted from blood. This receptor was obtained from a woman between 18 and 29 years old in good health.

The CDR3 DNA reads as TGTGCCAGCAGCTCGATAATCAGGGATGGCTACACCTTC. As protein: CASSSIIRDGYTF. The chain couples TRBV7-2 to TRBJ1-2, with D perhaps TRBD1 (5 bases). Deletions cut 4 bases from V and 6 bases from J, with 12 bases between. CDR1 and CDR2 from the germline V gene are SGHTA and FQGNSA. This CDR3 is 13 amino acids long.